In its sample, the clone carrying this T cell receptor (beta chain) was seen a few times. The antigen is unknown. Sample time point: blood at routine non-recurrence follow-up after resection. MiXCR, applied by TCRdb to the 5' RACE reads, yields one record per CDR3 protein. This table holds approximately 17,000 distinct CDR3 sequences, approximately 20% found once. These data are taken from a study of spatial heterogeneity in lung cancer. Overall study findings and caveats: Whereas they appeared in blood less at follow-up, ubiquitous expanded tumor TCRs appeared there more at resection.

The sequences come from PBMCs, collected at follow-up. The origin of this receptor is a male donor with early-stage non-small cell lung cancer.

The CDR3 region is CASREAAGGDNEQFF. CDR3 DNA: TGTGCCAGCAGGGAAGCTGCGGGGGGTGACAATGAGCAGTTCTTC. This chain links TRBV5-4 with TRBJ2-1; 8 bases match TRBD2. The V segment lost 5 bases and the J segment 5 bases; nucleotides outside the gene matches: 9. Germline CDR1 is SGHNT and CDR2 is YYREEE (reference sequence). CDR3 length: 15 amino acids.